What follows is one T cell receptor beta chain and its context. Its antigen target is currently unknown. No much larger clonotype is one base removed from it; base qualities were not supplied. Including cysteine and phenylalanine, the CDR3 has 15 amino acids. The retained sequence is limited to the CDR3, 45 bases, with the frame set at the first base. The germline V gene encodes CDR1 ENHRY and CDR2 SYGVKD. V lost 11 bases and J lost 5 bases; the stretch between them is 22 bases long. The CDR3 regions of human TCRbeta chains were analyzed by immunosequencing. Turning to the authors' computational methods: TCRs in the repertoires were matched against a reference library of SARS-CoV-2-specific TCRs that had been generated with the MIRA antigen-specificity platform. Breadth was defined as the fraction of unique TCRs that were SARS-CoV-2-associated, and depth was defined as the fraction of total T cells that were SARS-CoV-2-associated. Using the MIRA data, every spike-specific TCR was mapped to the spike region that the TCR reacted to and assigned to either a CD4 or a CD8 class. Log10-transformed breadth and depth values were compared by one-way ANOVA with Sidak's multiple comparisons tests. TCRdb's version of the immuneACCESS table is confined to in-frame rearrangements and falls short of the full clone set. An unresolved V gene accounts for under half of the shortfall where checked; the remainder is of unknown origin. The V and J calls and the clone size are those of that table, but D and trimming were determined from the DNA. Here the sample has 43,000 or so clones; 90% occur a single time. The ten most abundant clones make up about two fifths of the sample.

What the time point label conveys for this sample: about 28 days (+/-7) after the second vaccine dose. AZD1222 recipients given second doses at about 4 weeks or at about 12 weeks were pooled, since spike-specific TCR depth and breadth were not found to differ between the two schedules. Vaccinee samples were obtained from the UK trials COV001 and COV002, which included a single-blind randomized controlled phase 2/3 trial of AZD1222 (ChAdOx1 nCoV-19) in healthy adults. Trial participant PBMC samples were collected at day 0 and day 28 after the second dose for TCRbeta chain sequencing. This entry is derived from a study of T cell responses to AZD1222 COVID-19 vaccine (TCRdb year 2021). Some background on the complete study: A total of approximately 240 trial participants underwent TCR sequencing, of whom approximately 200 had received two doses of AZD1222 and about 25 had received two doses of the MenACWY control vaccine. Trial participants were enrolled by age into 18-55, 56-69 and 70-plus year subgroups, with roughly 150, 30 and 60 TCR-sequenced participants respectively.

Findings and caveats that apply to the study as a whole: Because no day 14 peak-response samples were available, repertoires were characterized only after the peak T cell response. After two AZD1222 doses, spike-specific TCR breadth and depth were significantly higher than at day 0 and than in MenACWY recipients. The vaccine-associated CD4 TCRs covered the entire spike protein, and the dominant responses fell in regions 160-218 and 743-854. Reportedly, close to half of the unique spike-specific TCRs recognized epitopes lying outside the regions that are mutated in the B.1.351 and B.1.1.7 variants. Participants were mostly white British, with more females than males. The authors suggested clonal diversity may have been underestimated. Conclusions about previously exposed vaccinees were limited because only 6 or 7 AZD1222 recipients were SARS-CoV-2 seropositive at baseline. In the small 56-69-year group, the increase in depth fell short of significance, most likely because of low power.

The chain uses TRBV10-3 and TRBJ2-1; the D segment is perhaps TRBD1 or TRBD2, each sharing 5 matched bases. This specimen was peripheral blood, taken 28 days after the second AZD1222 dose. The clonotype comes from an adult who received the AZD1222 COVID-19 vaccine. For the CDR3, the sequence is CASNGMAGSHNEQFF. The DNA sequence is as follows: TGTGCCTCAAACGGGATGGCAGGGTCCCACAATGAGCAGTTCTTC.